The clone carrying this TCR beta chain was recorded a few times. In the authors' methods: For nucleated cells, counts were estimated from reference gene primer amplification. The repertoire was sequenced with immunoSEQ multiplex PCR; TCRdb's copy has only in-frame clones and lacks some. V, J and clone size are those of that table, while D and trimming were read from the DNA. The table shows some 400,000 clones, with around 87% occurring only once. The data originate from a study of blood T cell repertoires in COVID-19. After removal of 5 bases from V and 3 bases from J, the junction contained 5 bases not matched to a gene. Germline V lookup: CDR1 GTSNPN, CDR2 SVGIG (reference sequence). The CDR3 loop spans 16 amino acids.

The sequenced material came from peripheral blood. J is TRBJ2-1 and V is TRBV30, with 15 nucleotides matching TRBD2. This clonotype originated in a woman in her twenties or thirties with COVID-19, enrolled during active disease. CDR3 DNA sequence: TGTGCCTGGTACGCGGGACTAGCGGGGGGCTACAATGAGCAGTTCTTC. Translated, it gives CAWYAGLAGGYNEQFF.